The 32 T cell receptor beta chains reported below all come from one sample, sequenced in a study of human T cells and chemical hapten exposure. The time point was: patch test 2, 6 weeks after DPC sensitization. The treatment: therapeutic diphenylcyclopropenone sensitization with weekly scalp DPC. TCRdb called the RACE reads again in MiXCR, with one record for every CDR3 protein. Here the sample spans 65,000 to 95,000 distinct CDR3 sequences, about 6.3% being singletons. This sample comprised whole blood, obtained in connection with sensitization to the hapten diphenylcyclopropenone (DPC). The receptors derive from a woman in her 30s with alopecia areata. Some clones in this sample may be carry-over from other donors' samples.

The chain is built from TRBV7-3 and TRBJ2-2; 10 nucleotides line up with TRBD1. Germline V gives CDR1 SGHTA, CDR2 FQGTGA. V was pared by 3 bases and J by 5 bases, with 6 bases of the junction left unmatched. The CDR3 runs to 16 residues. CDR3 DNA: TGTGCCAGCAGCTTCGACAGGGGGCCGGGGACCGGGGAGCTGTTTTTT. Protein product: CASSFDRGPGTGELFF.

This clonotype was detected many times. The rearrangement uses TRBV12-3 or TRBV12-4 and TRBJ1-1, with D uncertain. Trimming removed 3 bases from V and 3 bases from J, with 8 bases in between. This CDR3 comprises 13 residues. The CDR3 loop reads CASSFSQYTEAFF. The CDR3 DNA follows: TGTGCCAGCAGTTTCTCCCAGTACACTGAAGCTTTCTTT.

This clonotype was picked up many times. The V gene is TRBV7-9, the J gene TRBJ1-1, with TRBD1 identical over 8 bases. V dropped 5 bases and J dropped 4; count of bases not matched to a gene: 9. Germline CDR1 is SEHNR and CDR2 is FQNEAQ (reference sequence). The CDR3 has 15 residues. CDR3 residues: CASSKLQGAFTEAFF. The CDR3 coding sequence is TGTGCCAGCAGCAAACTTCAGGGGGCGTTCACTGAAGCTTTCTTT. The full variable domain, in which reference TRBV7-9 and TRBJ1-1 provide the parts outside the CDR3, is DTGVSQNPRHKITKRGQNVTFRCDPISEHNRLYWYRQTLGQGPEFLTYFQNEAQLEKSRLLSDRFSAERPKGSFSTLEIQRTEQGDSAMYLCASSKLQGAFTEAFFGQGTRLTVV.

This clonotype was seen a handful of times. The V gene is TRBV30, the J gene TRBJ2-3; 11 bases line up with TRBD2. With 4 bases clipped from V and 1 base from J, the junction kept 10 bases outside the gene matches. The CDR3 extends over 17 amino acids. The germline CDR1 and CDR2 sequences are GTSNPN and SVGIG (reference sequence). CDR3 residues: CAWTGSGGVFGTDTQYF. For the CDR3, the DNA is TGTGCCTGGACGGGTAGCGGGGGGGTCTTCGGCACAGATACGCAGTATTTT.

A few counts support this clonotype. This sequence joins TRBV20-1 and TRBJ1-2; 8 nucleotides match TRBD1. The CDR3 is 13 amino acids. V lost 2 bases to trimming and J lost 7 bases; unmatched junction nucleotides: 6. Germline-derived CDR1 and CDR2 are DFQATT and SNEGSKA (reference sequence). Here the CDR3 DNA reads TGCAGTGCTAGAAGGACAGGGAAGGCTGGCTACACCTTC. Translating it yields CSARRTGKAGYTF.

This clonotype occurred many times. The chain is built from TRBV20-1 and TRBJ1-2, with D tentatively TRBD1 (5 bases). V shed 5 bases and J shed 8 bases, with 15 bases lying between them. The CDR3 extends over 12 amino acids. Germline CDR1 DFQATT, CDR2 SNEGSKA (reference sequence). Here the CDR3 reads CSAGQDSYGYTF. CDR3 sequence (DNA): TGCAGTGCTGGACAAGACAGCTACGGCTACACCTTC.

This clonotype came up many times. CDR3 loop: CASSLPDGSDSPLHF. The DNA of the CDR3 is TGTGCCAGCAGCTTACCGGACGGGTCGGATTCACCCCTCCACTTT. V is TRBV7-9 and J is TRBJ1-6; no definite D call. V was pared by 2 bases and J by 8 bases, with 13 bases between. Germline CDR1 SEHNR, CDR2 FQNEAQ (reference sequence). The CDR3 spans 15 residues.

The chain combines TRBV24-1 with TRBJ1-3; D ambiguous. V lost 1 base and J lost 0, with 15 bases in between. This CDR3 spans 18 amino acids. Germline assignment: CDR1 KGHDR and CDR2 SFDVKD. CDR3: CATSDLIKADYSGNTIYF. CDR3 nucleotide sequence: TGTGCCACCAGTGATTTAATTAAGGCGGACTACTCTGGAAACACCATATATTTT.

This clonotype was seen a few times. The chain combines TRBV20-1 with TRBJ1-5, with a weak D call TRBD1 (6 bases). Germline CDR1 and CDR2: DFQATT and SNEGSKA (reference sequence). This CDR3 region has 14 residues. The V and J ends lost 6 bases and 0 bases respectively, with 12 bases between them. CDR3 in DNA: TGCAGTGCCGCACAGGGAGGTAGCAATCAGCCCCAGCATTTT. It yields the protein CSAAQGGSNQPQHF.

The CDR3 sequence: CASLDSRVGTEAFF. CDR3 nucleotides: TGTGCCAGCCTGGACAGCAGGGTCGGAACTGAAGCTTTCTTT. The chain is built from TRBV5-5 and TRBJ1-1; a possible D gene is TRBD1 (6 bases). Trimming pared 7 bases from V and 5 bases from J, leaving 18 bases between. CDR1 is SGHKS and CDR2 is YYEKEE in the germline V gene (reference sequence). The CDR3 has 14 residues.

The sample holds many counts of this clonotype. The chain is built from TRBV5-5 and TRBJ2-2; D could derive from TRBD1 or TRBD2 (6 bases each). Germline-derived CDR1 and CDR2 are SGHKS and YYEKEE (reference sequence). The V end lost 3 bases, the J end lost 1 base, and 10 bases lay between the germline ends. This CDR3 region has 15 residues. In DNA form, the CDR3 reads TGTGCCAGCAGCTACAGGGACTGGAACACCGGGGAGCTGTTTTTT. Translating it yields CASSYRDWNTGELFF.

This clonotype has ten or more counts. The chain carries TRBV20-1 and TRBJ2-7; perhaps TRBD1 as D (5 bases). This CDR3 spans 11 amino acids. Trimming took off 5 bases at V and 0 bases at J, with 5 bases between the two ends. The germline gives CDR1 DFQATT, CDR2 SNEGSKA (reference sequence). DNA of the CDR3: TGCAGTGCTGACAGCTCCTACGAGCAGTACTTC. As protein: CSADSSYEQYF.

There are many counts of this clonotype. The chain links TRBV5-1 to TRBJ2-1; D possibly corresponds to TRBD1 (6 bases). Germline CDR1 is SGHRS and CDR2 is YFSETQ. The V gene lost 3 bases and the J gene lost 2 bases, with 12 bases spanning the gap. This CDR3 has 15 residues. CDR3 protein: CASSSGVTAYNEQFF. CDR3 nucleotides: TGCGCCAGCAGCTCAGGGGTGACTGCCTACAATGAGCAGTTCTTC. The complete variable domain, with remaining parts taken from reference TRBV5-1 and TRBJ2-1, reads KAGVTQTPRYLIKTRGQQVTLSCSPISGHRSVSWYQQTPGQGLQFLFEYFSETQRNKGNFPGRFSGRQFSNSRSEMNVSTLELGDSALYLCASSSGVTAYNEQFFGPGTRLTVL.

This clonotype was counted many times. The chain combines TRBV29-1 with TRBJ1-1; 9 nucleotides align to TRBD1. The CDR3 is 12 residues long. With 7 bases clipped from V and 7 bases from J, the junction kept 7 bases outside the gene matches. Germline CDR1 and CDR2: SQVTM and ANQGSEA. CDR3 protein: CSAPGTGYEAFF. The CDR3 DNA follows: TGCAGCGCGCCCGGGACAGGGTATGAAGCTTTCTTT.

This clonotype appeared many times. V is TRBV7-9 and J is TRBJ2-3; D gene uncertain. The ends were cut back, 1 base at V and 8 bases at J, with 4 bases in the middle. Germline values: CDR1 SEHNR, CDR2 FQNEAQ (reference sequence). The CDR3 runs 11 residues. The CDR3 DNA reads TGTGCCAGCAGCTTAGGGCGTACGCAGTATTTT. This sequence encodes CASSLGRTQYF. The full variable domain, in which reference TRBV7-9 and TRBJ2-3 provide the parts outside the CDR3, is DTGVSQNPRHKITKRGQNVTFRCDPISEHNRLYWYRQTLGQGPEFLTYFQNEAQLEKSRLLSDRFSAERPKGSFSTLEIQRTEQGDSAMYLCASSLGRTQYFGPGTRLTVL.

In this sample, this clonotype turned up many times. The chain uses TRBV25-1 and TRBJ1-4; D is undetermined. The CDR3 covers 15 residues. Germline values: CDR1 MGHDK, CDR2 SYGVNS. Trimming cost V 5 bases and J 4 bases, with 14 bases left between them. The CDR3 nucleotides are TGTGCCAGCAGTCCCGCGCATATTGTTAATGAAAAACTGTTTTTT. This gives the protein CASSPAHIVNEKLFF.

This clonotype was seen ten or more times. This sequence joins TRBV18 and TRBJ1-2; 9 nucleotides agree with TRBD1. The trim removed 6 bases at V and 3 bases at J, leaving 5 bases unmatched. Germline V gene sequence: CDR1 KGHSH, CDR2 LQKENI. The CDR3 is 14 amino acids. CDR3 in DNA: TGTGCCAGCTCTCGGGACAGGGCGGACTATGGCTACACCTTC. It is translated as CASSRDRADYGYTF. The whole variable domain, remainder taken from reference TRBV18 and TRBJ1-2, is NAGVMQNPRHLVRRRGQEARLRCSPMKGHSHVYWYRQLPEEGLKFMVYLQKENIIDESGMPKERFSAEFPKEGPSILRIQQVVRGDSAAYFCASSRDRADYGYTFGSGTRLTVV.

This clonotype came up many times. This chain joins TRBV10-3 and TRBJ2-3, with 7 bases that match TRBD1. CDR3 length equals 15 residues. Germline CDR1 is ENHRY and CDR2 is SYGVKD. V lost 8 bases to trimming and J lost 3 bases; unmatched junction nucleotides: 11. The CDR3 region has the DNA TGTGCCATCGGGAGACAGGGTCGAGGAACAGATACGCAGTATTTT. Its translation is CAIGRQGRGTDTQYF.

The chain is built from TRBV6-9 and TRBJ1-6; TRBD1 matches 7 bases. V shed 0 bases and J 4 bases; nucleotides not matched to a gene: 6. The CDR3 totals 17 residues. Germline CDR1 MNHGY, CDR2 SVAAGI. CDR3 protein: CASSYSHRGPYNSPLHF. CDR3 coding DNA: TGTGCCAGCAGTTATTCACACAGGGGTCCTTATAATTCACCCCTCCACTTT.

V and J are TRBV6-5 and TRBJ2-3; the match to TRBD2 covers 8 bases. This CDR3 is built from 16 residues. The germline gives CDR1 MNHEY, CDR2 SVGAGI. The V gene end was trimmed by 2 bases and the J gene end by 5 bases; junction bases not matched to a gene: 9. The CDR3 reads CASSYTYGGAKDTQYF. The CDR3 DNA is TGTGCCAGCAGTTACACGTACGGGGGGGCCAAAGATACGCAGTATTTT.

The V and J genes are TRBV30 and TRBJ2-3; D is ambiguous. Germline CDR1 GTSNPN, CDR2 SVGIG (reference sequence). The CDR3 consists of 11 residues. Between the trimmed V and J ends, which lost 5 bases and 6 bases, there was a span of 9 bases. This CDR3 reads CAWLTGDTQYF. CDR3 coding DNA: TGTGCCTGGTTGACTGGGGATACGCAGTATTTT.

This clonotype was seen many times. CDR3 loop: CASSLVGGRAYEQYF. CDR3 DNA: TGTGCCAGCAGCTTGGTTGGGGGTAGGGCCTACGAGCAGTACTTC. The V and J genes are TRBV5-5 and TRBJ2-7, with D possibly called TRBD1 or TRBD2 (5 bases each). Germline-derived CDR1 and CDR2 are SGHKS and YYEKEE (reference sequence). The length of the CDR3 is 15 residues. Trimming pared 0 bases from V and 2 bases from J, leaving 12 bases between.

The sample holds many counts of this clonotype. The genes are TRBV7-2 and TRBJ1-2; D is ambiguous. Trimming took 1 base from V and 1 from J, leaving 7 bases between them. Germline loops: CDR1 SGHTA, CDR2 FQGNSA. The CDR3 is made up of 14 amino acids. CDR3 DNA sequence: TGTGCCAGCAGCTTAGAGGCGGTTAACTATGGCTACACCTTC. Protein sequence: CASSLEAVNYGYTF.

There are a few counts of this clonotype. J is TRBJ2-2 and V is TRBV24-1; D ambiguous. Germline V CDR1 and CDR2: KGHDR, SFDVKD. V was pared by 3 bases and J by 0 bases, with 7 bases between. The CDR3 sequence is 15 residues long. CDR3 residues: CATSDPRTNTGELFF. The CDR3 coding sequence is TGTGCCACCAGTGATCCCCGAACGAACACCGGGGAGCTGTTTTTT.

The chain joins TRBV12-3 or TRBV12-4 to TRBJ2-1; the match to TRBD2 covers 12 bases. V lost 8 bases and J lost 9; bases outside the gene matches: 11. The CDR3 covers 15 residues. CDR3 bases: TGTGCCAGCTGTACTAGCGGGGGGCCCAGCGGTGAGCAGTTCTTC. Translated, it gives CASCTSGGPSGEQFF.

This clonotype was recorded many times. The rearrangement links TRBV27 to TRBJ2-7; 7 bases match TRBD2. The junction had 12 bases not matched to a gene; V was cut back by 6 bases and J by 4 bases. CDR1 and CDR2 (germline): MNHEY, SMNVEV (reference sequence). The CDR3 spans 15 residues. CDR3 sequence (DNA): TGTGCCAGCAGCCTTGCTAGCGGCCGAACTTACGAGCAGTACTTC. Its protein product is CASSLASGRTYEQYF.

This clonotype has just a few counts. This chain connects TRBV3-1 to TRBJ2-7, with D uncertain. V lost 2 bases, J lost 6 bases, and 5 bases lay in between. CDR1 is LGHDT and CDR2 is YNNKEL in the germline V gene (reference sequence). This CDR3 contains 11 residues. CDR3 residues: CASSQFPEQYF. DNA for the CDR3: TGTGCCAGCAGCCAATTCCCCGAGCAGTACTTC.

The chain joins TRBV20-1 to TRBJ1-2; the D gene is possibly TRBD1 (5 bases). Looked up from germline, CDR1 is DFQATT and CDR2 is SNEGSKA (reference sequence). The CDR3 has 14 amino acids. Trimming pared 2 bases from V and 2 bases from J, leaving 12 bases between. This CDR3 is CSARPSTDNYGYTF. DNA of the CDR3: TGCAGTGCTAGACCCTCGACAGACAACTATGGCTACACCTTC.

This clonotype has only a few counts. The rearrangement links TRBV30 to TRBJ2-1, with TRBD1 as a possible D gene (6 bases). The V gene's germline CDR1 is GTSNPN and CDR2 SVGIG (reference sequence). The CDR3 spans 12 residues. Trimming cost V 0 bases and J 10 bases, with 10 bases left between them. CDR3 DNA: TGTGCCTGGAGTGTACTTGGGACAGAGCAGTTCTTC. Translated: CAWSVLGTEQFF.

To note about this clonotype: At one end the junction does not follow the germline gene, possibly because of a read error. The rearrangement joins TRBV18 to TRBJ1-1, with TRBD1 matching over 9 bases. The CDR3 covers 16 residues. CDR1 KGHSH and CDR2 LQKENI come from the germline V gene. CDR3 loop: CACSPLIQGANTEAFF. The CDR3 nucleotides are TGTGCCTGCTCACCACTTATACAGGGGGCGAACACTGAAGCTTTCTTT.

Many counts were recorded for this clonotype. This chain links TRBV14 with TRBJ2-3; no clear D gene. Trimming shortened V by 2 bases and J by 7 bases, and 7 bases separated the two germline ends. This CDR3 has 12 residues. Germline V gene data show CDR1 as SGHDN and CDR2 as FVKESK. CDR3 coding DNA: TGTGCCAGCAGCCAAAGTCGAAATACGCAGTATTTT. Translated: CASSQSRNTQYF.

At least ten counts were recorded for this clonotype. V usage is TRBV12-3 or TRBV12-4 and J usage is TRBJ1-3; 8 nucleotides agree with TRBD1. CDR3 length: 16 residues. Trimming took 2 bases from V and 0 from J; bases not matched to a gene: 3. The CDR3 region has the DNA TGTGCCAGCAGTTTACGGACAGGGAGCTCTGGAAACACCATATATTTT. It yields the protein CASSLRTGSSGNTIYF.